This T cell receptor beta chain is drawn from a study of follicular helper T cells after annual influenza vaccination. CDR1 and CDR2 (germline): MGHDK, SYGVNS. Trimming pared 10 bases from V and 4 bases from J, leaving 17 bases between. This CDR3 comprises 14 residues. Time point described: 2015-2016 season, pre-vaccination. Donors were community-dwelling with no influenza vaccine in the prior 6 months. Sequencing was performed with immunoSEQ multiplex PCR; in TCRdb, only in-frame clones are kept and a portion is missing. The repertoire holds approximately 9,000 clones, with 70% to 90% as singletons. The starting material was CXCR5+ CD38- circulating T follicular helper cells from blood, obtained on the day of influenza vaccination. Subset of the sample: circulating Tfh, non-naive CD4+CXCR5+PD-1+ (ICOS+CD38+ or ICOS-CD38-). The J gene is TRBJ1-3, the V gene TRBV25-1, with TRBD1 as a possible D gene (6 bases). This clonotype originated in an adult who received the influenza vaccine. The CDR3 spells CATSLRQDGNTIYF. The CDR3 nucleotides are TGTGCCACCTCTCTACGACAGGACGGAAACACCATATATTTT.